Reported below is one T cell receptor (beta chain). This clonotype showed up many times. No cognate antigen has been identified for it. Qualities for individual bases were not recorded, and no much larger clone is one base off. This sample is part of a study of T-cell reconstitution after alpha-beta-depleted transplantation in children (dated by TCRdb to 2016 to 2018). For the wider study: T-cell immune reconstitution after TCRalphabeta/CD19-depleted allogeneic hematopoietic cell transplantation in children was quantitatively tracked in the study by means of TCR repertoire profiling.

CDR1 and CDR2, looked up from the germline V gene, are SQVTM and ANQGSEA. The germline ends are 10 bases apart after V is trimmed by 3 bases and J by 8 bases. Taken from cysteine to phenylalanine, the CDR3 has 12 residues. The CDR3 DNA has 36 bases and is translated from base 1. The library was prepared using PCR. TCRdb names Illumina HiSeq 2500 as the instrument used. TCR libraries were prepared with molecular barcoding, using unique molecular identifiers to normalize TCRbeta repertoire quantification. Using fastp at Q25 and MiXCR, TCRdb reprocessed the public reads and kept productive beta chains. Here each entry gathers all rows of one CDR3 protein and keeps the most common genes and DNA. Recorded for this sample are about 610,000 distinct CDR3 sequences; under 12% of them occurred a single time. 4% of the sample comes from the top ten.

This clonotype was obtained from a human donor who donated a stem cell graft to a child with acute myeloid leukemia. The sample in question was PBMCs from the stem cell graft donor, obtained from the stem cell graft. The sequence is built from TRBV29-1 and TRBJ1-4; no confident D gene assignment can be made. The sequenced DNA: TGCAGCGTTGACTGGGGTAGAGAAAAACTGTTTTTT. This yields the protein CSVDWGREKLFF. The reference TRBV29-1 and TRBJ1-4 proteins fill in what lies around the CDR3, so the full variable domain reads SAVISQKPSRDICQRGTSLTIQCQVDSQVTMMFWYRQQPGQSLTLIATANQGSEATYESGFVIDKFPISRPNLTFSTLTVSNMSPEDSSIYLCSVDWGREKLFFGSGTQLSVL.